A selection of T cell receptor beta chains follows, all from one sample in a study of blood T cell repertoires in COVID-19. The repertoire was sequenced with immunoSEQ multiplex PCR; TCRdb's copy has only in-frame clones and lacks some. This table holds a few hundred thousand clones, 80% to 90% found once. Sequenced material: peripheral blood. These receptors all come from a woman aged 45-65 years who had recovered from COVID-19. Each CDR3 is given with its conserved first and last residue. A D gene is named only where the DNA matches it firmly. Clone size is not always given. Where it is, it says once, few, many or a class for expanded clones.

v_gene	abundance	j_gene	d_gene	CDR3aa	CDR3nt
TRBV2	-	TRBJ2-7	TRBD1	CASTLDRGRAYEQYF	TGTGCCAGCACACTCGACAGGGGACGGGCCTACGAGCAGTACTTC
TRBV19	-	TRBJ1-1	-	CASGQPRDTEAFF	TGTGCCAGCGGACAGCCAAGGGACACTGAAGCTTTCTTT
TRBV25-1	-	TRBJ1-6	-	CASSEFFGGDNSPLHF	TGTGCCAGCAGTGAATTTTTTGGGGGCGATAATTCACCCCTCCACTTT
TRBV28	-	TRBJ2-5	TRBD2	CASSLGRGTSGQETQYF	TGTGCCAGCAGTTTAGGGCGAGGGACTAGCGGCCAAGAGACCCAGTACTTC
TRBV7-9	-	TRBJ2-4	-	CASSLGTILAKNIQYF	TGTGCCAGCAGCTTAGGGACTATACTAGCCAAAAACATTCAGTACTTC
TRBV10-2	-	TRBJ2-3	-	CASTLAASTDTQYF	TGCGCCAGCACTCTGGCCGCTAGCACAGATACGCAGTATTTT
TRBV7-3	few	TRBJ1-1	-	CASSFKRGEAFF	TGTGCCAGCAGCTTTAAAAGGGGTGAAGCTTTCTTT
TRBV15	once	TRBJ2-3	TRBD2	CATRVPVSGSADTQYF	TGTGCCACCAGGGTTCCGGTTAGCGGGTCCGCAGATACGCAGTATTTT
TRBV7-2	-	TRBJ2-1	-	CASSASWRDEQFF	TGTGCCAGCAGCGCCAGTTGGAGGGATGAGCAGTTCTTC
TRBV19	-	TRBJ1-2	TRBD1	CASSAGQLYGYTF	TGTGCCAGTAGTGCGGGACAGCTTTATGGCTACACCTTC
TRBV28	-	TRBJ2-7	TRBD1	CASVGTGVPYEQYF	TGTGCCAGCGTAGGGACAGGGGTTCCCTACGAGCAGTACTTC
TRBV29-1	-	TRBJ2-2	TRBD2	CSVGDGGRTITGELFF	TGCAGCGTTGGAGACGGCGGGAGGACCATCACCGGGGAGCTGTTTTTT
TRBV14	-	TRBJ2-1	-	CASSQASRGLNEQFF	TGTGCCAGCAGCCAAGCTTCAAGGGGTCTCAATGAGCAGTTCTTC
TRBV12-5	-	TRBJ2-3	TRBD1	CASGTDRDPLIQQYF	TGTGCTAGTGGGACAGACAGGGACCCTTTAATCCAGCAGTATTTT
TRBV14	-	TRBJ1-2	-	CASSQWGSNYGYTF	TGTGCCAGCAGCCAATGGGGCAGCAACTATGGCTACACCTTC
TRBV6-5	-	TRBJ1-2	-	CASSYSGQFYGYTF	TGTGCCAGCAGTTACTCAGGACAATTCTATGGCTACACCTTC
TRBV19	-	TRBJ2-3	TRBD1	CASSKTGQGADTQYF	TGTGCCAGTAGTAAAACGGGACAGGGTGCAGATACGCAGTATTTT
TRBV3-1/TRBV3-2	-	TRBJ2-7	-	CASSLGDNSYEQYF	TGTGCCAGCAGCCTGGGGGACAACTCCTACGAGCAGTACTTC
TRBV28	-	TRBJ1-2	TRBD1	CASSSFRGLGYTF	TGTGCCAGCAGTTCGTTCAGGGGGCTTGGCTACACCTTC
TRBV2	-	TRBJ2-2	-	CASSLDRNTGELFF	TGTGCCAGCAGCCTGGACAGAAACACCGGGGAGCTGTTTTTT
TRBV4-1	-	TRBJ2-3	TRBD2	CASSQSGIPDTQYF	TGCGCCAGCAGCCAAAGCGGGATTCCAGATACGCAGTATTTT
TRBV5-8	-	TRBJ1-5	-	CASSLTGRGQPQHF	TGTGCCAGCAGCCTCACAGGTAGGGGTCAGCCCCAGCATTTT
TRBV4-1	-	TRBJ2-7	TRBD1	CASSQEARRGFEQYF	TGCGCCAGCAGCCAAGAGGCGCGCAGGGGGTTCGAGCAGTACTTC
TRBV19	-	TRBJ1-2	-	CATRLGGNYGYTF	TGTGCCACCAGACTCGGGGGAAACTATGGCTACACCTTC
TRBV5-6	-	TRBJ2-1	-	CASSFRGAGRGEQFF	TGTGCCAGCAGCTTCCGTGGGGCCGGACGGGGGGAGCAGTTCTTC
TRBV30	once	TRBJ2-3	TRBD2	CARRAGGTDTQYF	TGTGCCAGAAGAGCGGGGGGGACAGATACGCAGTATTTT
TRBV4-1	-	TRBJ1-5	-	CASSQDPGMGNQPQHF	TGCGCCAGCAGCCAAGATCCGGGGATGGGCAATCAGCCCCAGCATTTT
TRBV6-2/TRBV6-3	-	TRBJ2-5	TRBD2	CASSLGLAGLRETQYF	TGTGCCAGCAGTTTGGGACTAGCGGGGCTGAGAGAGACCCAGTACTTC
TRBV3-1/TRBV3-2	-	TRBJ1-3	-	CASSQDSSGNTIYF	TGTGCCAGCAGCCAAGACAGCTCTGGAAACACCATATATTTT
TRBV19	-	TRBJ2-2	-	CASSIRRGGGPTGELFF	TGTGCCAGTAGTATACGCAGGGGAGGGGGTCCCACCGGGGAGCTGTTTTTT
TRBV2	-	TRBJ2-7	-	CASGIADYEQYF	TGTGCCAGCGGCATAGCGGACTACGAGCAGTACTTC
TRBV10-3	once	TRBJ1-2	-	CAISSDSNYGYTF	TGTGCCATCAGTTCAGACAGTAACTATGGCTACACCTTC
TRBV2	few	TRBJ1-6	TRBD1	CASRRDRESSPLHF	TGTGCCAGCAGACGGGACAGGGAAAGTTCACCCCTCCACTTT
TRBV12-3/TRBV12-4	-	TRBJ1-2	TRBD1	CASSLGDRSRSF	TGTGCCAGCAGTTTAGGGGACAGATCCAGGTCCTTC
TRBV6-5	-	TRBJ1-1	-	CASSFTRFSTEAFF	TGTGCCAGCAGTTTCACTAGGTTTAGCACTGAAGCTTTCTTT
TRBV11-1	few	TRBJ2-7	TRBD2	CASSPSGRAVEQYF	TGTGCCAGCAGCCCGAGCGGGAGGGCGGTCGAGCAGTACTTC
TRBV6-5	once	TRBJ2-3	TRBD2	CASSYLGGGTDTQYF	TGTGCCAGCAGTTACCTTGGCGGGGGAACAGATACGCAGTATTTT
TRBV19	few	TRBJ1-6	-	CATQTGPNSPLHF	TGTGCCACTCAAACAGGGCCCAATTCACCCCTCCACTTT
TRBV25-1	-	TRBJ1-2	-	CASSPGAPYGYTF	TGTGCCAGCAGTCCAGGGGCTCCTTATGGCTACACCTTC
TRBV7-6	-	TRBJ2-1	-	CASSLGEGGEQFF	TGTGCCAGCAGCTTAGGAGAGGGCGGTGAGCAGTTCTTC
TRBV21-1	-	TRBJ1-1	-	CASSKGGGLNTEAFF	TGTGCCAGCAGCAAAGGTGGAGGGTTGAACACTGAAGCTTTCTTT
TRBV19	-	TRBJ2-1	TRBD2	CASSMGSGSNYNEQFF	TGTGCCAGTAGTATGGGTAGCGGGAGCAACTACAATGAGCAGTTCTTC
TRBV19	once	TRBJ1-3	-	CASSWRENSGNTIYF	TGTGCCAGTAGTTGGAGGGAAAACTCTGGAAACACCATATATTTT
TRBV5-1	once	TRBJ2-3	TRBD2	CASSSSGGSTDTQYF	TGCGCCAGCAGCAGTAGCGGGGGGTCCACAGATACGCAGTATTTT
TRBV28	-	TRBJ1-5	TRBD1	CASSPGQGANQPQHF	TGTGCCAGCAGTCCGGGACAGGGGGCGAATCAGCCCCAGCATTTT
TRBV24-1	-	TRBJ1-1	-	CATSDAMNTEAFF	TGTGCCACCAGTGATGCGATGAACACTGAAGCTTTCTTT
TRBV12-3/TRBV12-4	-	TRBJ2-1	-	CASSKTGVNEQFF	TGTGCCAGCAGCAAGACGGGGGTGAATGAGCAGTTCTTC
TRBV5-5	-	TRBJ1-2	-	CASSDNAGAVHSYGYTF	TGTGCCAGCAGCGATAATGCAGGGGCCGTACACAGTTATGGCTACACCTTC
TRBV18	-	TRBJ2-7	-	CASSRGSSYEQYF	TGTGCCAGCTCCCGGGGGAGCTCCTACGAGCAGTACTTC
TRBV28	-	TRBJ2-3	TRBD2	CASSAGGLATDTQYF	TGTGCCAGCAGCGCGGGGGGACTAGCCACAGATACGCAGTATTTT
TRBV10-2	-	TRBJ2-2	-	CASSELGGGTGELFF	TGCGCCAGCAGTGAATTAGGGGGGGGAACCGGGGAGCTGTTTTTT
TRBV19	-	TRBJ1-6	TRBD1	CASSTRDSHNSPLHF	TGTGCCAGTAGTACCCGGGACAGCCATAATTCACCCCTCCACTTT
TRBV5-6	once	TRBJ2-3	-	CASRREATDTQYF	TGTGCCAGCAGGAGGGAGGCCACAGATACGCAGTATTTT
TRBV19	few	TRBJ2-7	-	CASSIDHEGSEQYF	TGTGCCAGTAGTATAGATCACGAGGGTTCCGAGCAGTACTTC
TRBV7-2	-	TRBJ2-5	-	CASSLAAQTQYF	TGTGCCAGCAGCTTAGCGGCACAGACCCAGTACTTC
TRBV7-9	-	TRBJ2-7	-	CASSLDGADSYEQYF	TGTGCCAGCAGCTTAGATGGGGCGGATTCCTACGAGCAGTACTTC
TRBV2	-	TRBJ1-1	-	CASISGTVNTEAFF	TGTGCCAGCATCAGCGGGACGGTGAACACTGAAGCTTTCTTT